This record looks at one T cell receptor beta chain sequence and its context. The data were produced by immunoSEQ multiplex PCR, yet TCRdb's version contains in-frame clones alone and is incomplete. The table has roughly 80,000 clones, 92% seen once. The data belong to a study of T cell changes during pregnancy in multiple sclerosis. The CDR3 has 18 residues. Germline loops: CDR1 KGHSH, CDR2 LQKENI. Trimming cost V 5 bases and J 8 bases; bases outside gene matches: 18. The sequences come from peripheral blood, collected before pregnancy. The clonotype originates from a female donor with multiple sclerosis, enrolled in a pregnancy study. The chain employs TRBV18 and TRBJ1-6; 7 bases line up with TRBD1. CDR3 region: CASSSRIQRQGRDSPLHF. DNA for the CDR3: TGTGCCAGCTCATCAAGAATACAACGACAGGGTAGGGATTCACCCCTCCACTTT.